This entry is about one TCR beta chain. Its specificity is not known. This sample was included in a study of T cells in localized non-small cell lung cancer. Overall study findings and caveats: The study linked higher blood T cell density to longer overall survival. Because only a single region of the tumor was sequenced, heterogeneity remains possible. Adjacent uninvolved lung tissue had the highest T cell clonality, exceeding tumor. In adjacent lung appeared a median around 60 of the top 100 tumor clones.

The protocol was immunoSEQ multiplex PCR, while the TCRdb copy is restricted to in-frame clones and leaves out a portion. The table has fewer than 20,000 clones, 90% seen once. The CDR3 is 16 residues long. Trimming pared 0 bases from V and 2 bases from J, leaving 14 bases between. From germline, CDR1 is SGHRS and CDR2 YFSETQ. The rearrangement links TRBV5-1 to TRBJ2-5; a possible D gene is TRBD2 (6 bases). The source is a woman aged 40-69 years with stage III lung adenocarcinoma. Sequenced material: peripheral blood mononuclear cells, taken before any cancer treatment. The CDR3 sequence is CASSLVRQGGQETQYF. Here the CDR3 DNA reads TGCGCCAGCAGCTTGGTTCGCCAGGGAGGTCAAGAGACCCAGTACTTC.